Included here is one T cell receptor beta chain sequence, with context. Original processing methods: Estimates of nucleated cell counts were drawn from the amplification of reference gene primers. Clones were read by immunoSEQ multiplex PCR, and TCRdb kept only the in-frame ones, dropping some. V and J calls and clone size are those listed in that table; D and trimming were worked out from the DNA. The data contain about 250,000 clones, roughly 87% of them singletons. The junction had 7 bases not matched to a gene; V was cut back by 4 bases and J by 5 bases. The CDR3 is 14 residues long. The germline CDR1 and CDR2 sequences are SGHDT and YYEEEE. This specimen belongs to a study of blood T cell repertoires in COVID-19. Study as a whole: Specimens from acute and convalescent COVID-19 originated in the United States, Italy and Spain.

The chain recombines TRBV5-6 with TRBJ2-5; 8 bases agree with TRBD2. The sequencing input was PBMCs or T cells enriched from blood (not recorded which). This clonotype originated in a woman in her 30s with acute COVID-19. The CDR3: CASSPGGRRETQYF. Written as DNA, the CDR3 is TGTGCCAGCAGCCCGGGGGGGCGGAGGGAGACCCAGTACTTC. The whole variable domain, remainder taken from reference TRBV5-6 and TRBJ2-5, is DAGVTQSPTHLIKTRGQQVTLRCSPKSGHDTVSWYQQALGQGPQFIFQYYEEEERQRGNFPDRFSGHQFPNYSSELNVNALLLGDSALYLCASSPGGRRETQYFGPGTRLLVL.